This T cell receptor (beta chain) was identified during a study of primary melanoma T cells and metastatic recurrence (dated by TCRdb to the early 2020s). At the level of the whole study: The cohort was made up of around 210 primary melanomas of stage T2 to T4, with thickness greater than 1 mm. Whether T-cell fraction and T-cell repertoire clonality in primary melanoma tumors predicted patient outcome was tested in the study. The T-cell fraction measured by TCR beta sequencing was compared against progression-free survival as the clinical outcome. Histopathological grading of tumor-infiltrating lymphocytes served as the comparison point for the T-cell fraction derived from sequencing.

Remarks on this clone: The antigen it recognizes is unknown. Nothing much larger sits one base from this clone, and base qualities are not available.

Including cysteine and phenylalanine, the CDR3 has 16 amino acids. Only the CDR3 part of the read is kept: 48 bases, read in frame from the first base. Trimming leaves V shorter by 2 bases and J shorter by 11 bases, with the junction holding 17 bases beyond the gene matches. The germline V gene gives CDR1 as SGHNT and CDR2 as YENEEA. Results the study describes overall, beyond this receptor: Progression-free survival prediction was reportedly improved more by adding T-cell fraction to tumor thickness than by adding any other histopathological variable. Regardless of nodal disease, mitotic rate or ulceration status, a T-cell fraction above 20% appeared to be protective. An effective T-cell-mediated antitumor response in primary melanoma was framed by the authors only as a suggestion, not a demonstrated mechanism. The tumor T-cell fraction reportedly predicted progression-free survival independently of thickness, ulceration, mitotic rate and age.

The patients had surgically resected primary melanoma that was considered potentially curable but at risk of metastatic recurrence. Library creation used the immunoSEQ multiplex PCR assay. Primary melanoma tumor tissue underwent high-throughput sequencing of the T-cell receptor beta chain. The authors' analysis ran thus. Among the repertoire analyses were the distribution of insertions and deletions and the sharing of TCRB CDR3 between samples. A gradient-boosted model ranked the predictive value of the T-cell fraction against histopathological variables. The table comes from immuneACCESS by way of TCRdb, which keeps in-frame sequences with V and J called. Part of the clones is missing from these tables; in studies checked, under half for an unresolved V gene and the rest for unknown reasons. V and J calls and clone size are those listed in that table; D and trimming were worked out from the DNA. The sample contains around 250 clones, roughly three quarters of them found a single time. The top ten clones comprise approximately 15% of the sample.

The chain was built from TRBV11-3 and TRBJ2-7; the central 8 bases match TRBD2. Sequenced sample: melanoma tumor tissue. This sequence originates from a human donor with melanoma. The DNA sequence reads TGTGCCAGCAGCTTAAGTATTAGCGGGACCGCCTTTAGGGAGTACTTC. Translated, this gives CASSLSISGTAFREYF.